This TCR beta chain was sequenced in a study of shared clonotypes between healthy human individuals. About this clone: Its antigen is unidentified. Distinct nucleotide sequences in the sample also encode this CDR3.

Assay used: immunoSEQ multiplex PCR; TCRdb lists only in-frame clones, some missing. The data show some 2,500,000 clones, less than 95% seen once. This CDR3 region has 14 residues. The germline V and J ends were trimmed by 2 bases and 1 base, with 9 bases remaining between them. The V gene's germline CDR1 is MNHEY and CDR2 SVGAGI. Findings and caveats of the study: In contrast to clonotypes shared by all four donors, non-shared clonotypes had lower generation probabilities.

Sequencing was done on a sample of naive CD4+ T cells from PBMCs. The subset is: CD45RA+ positively selected. The TCR originated in a man younger than 35 in good health. Some clones in this sample may be carry-over from other donors' samples. V and J are TRBV6-5 and TRBJ2-7; D is unclear. CDR3 in amino acids: CASSYARRSYEQYF. Here the CDR3 DNA reads TGTGCCAGCAGTTACGCCAGGCGATCCTACGAGCAGTACTTC.